The TCR beta chain under discussion was sequenced for a study of cytomegalovirus exposure and HLA in healthy donors. Findings and caveats of the study: Among TCR beta chains, those listed as cytomegalovirus-associated numbered fewer than 200. By HLA locus, TCR association rates varied in a later analysis, with DRB1 showing the most and HLA-C the fewest.

The germline V gene encodes CDR1 LGHNA and CDR2 YSLEER. With 5 bases removed from V and 1 base from J, the gap between germline ends came to 10 bases. The CDR3 is made up of 14 amino acids. Primers included in the PCR were 60 Vbeta and 13 Jbeta primers. Sequencing used immunoSEQ multiplex PCR; TCRdb keeps in-frame clones, though not all of them. This table holds about 120,000 clones, 74% found once. With respect to this clone: Antigen unknown.

V usage is TRBV4-3 and J usage is TRBJ2-3, with D possibly being TRBD2 (5 bases). Sequenced sample: PBMCs. The source of this sequence is a human donor in good health. CDR3 nucleotide sequence: TGCGCCAGCAGCGTCCGGCGGGGCACAGATACGCAGTATTTT. This codes for CASSVRRGTDTQYF.